This T cell receptor (beta chain) appears in the sequencing data of a study of T cells in Graves' hyperthyroidism and ophthalmopathy. About the research overall: Peripheral blood was taken when the disease was first diagnosed, before any treatment began.

V was clipped by 3 bases and J by 8 bases, with 20 bases between them. Germline CDR1 and CDR2: SGHVS and FQNEAQ. This CDR3 region has 16 residues. TCR beta CDR3 regions were amplified from RNA. A set of HTBI primers served as the primers for a first-round RT-PCR of the TCR CDR3. Each CDR3 protein gets one entry after TCRdb re-called the multiplex PCR reads with MiXCR. The sample lists under 700,000 distinct CDR3 sequences; about a sixth were seen once. The chain uses TRBV7-8 and TRBJ2-1; D is undetermined. The material sequenced was blood. The sequence was collected from a young woman with Graves' hyperthyroidism. DNA of the CDR3: TGTGCCAGCAGCTTTAGTCGGGCCCGTCTCCAACATGAGCAGTTCTTC. Amino acid sequence: CASSFSRARLQHEQFF.